This T cell receptor beta chain was recorded in a study of OX40 agonist ivuxolimab in advanced cancers. Study-level information: The patients got ivuxolimab, which is an agonistic anti-OX40 (CD134) antibody. Study results and limitations: Blood T cells, both CD4+ and CD8+, expanded clonally by week 6 at 0.1 to 3.0 mg/kg.

Sequencing used immunoSEQ multiplex PCR; TCRdb keeps in-frame clones, though not all of them. The data contain 60,000 to 90,000 clones, roughly 77% of them singletons. The germline CDR1 and CDR2 sequences are LNHDA and SQIVND (reference sequence). The V gene lost 4 bases and the J gene lost 2 bases, with 14 bases spanning the gap. There are 15 residues in the CDR3. As to this clone: Its antigen is still unknown.

Patients were excluded for autoimmune disease history or systemic immunosuppression. This specimen consisted of CD4+ or CD8+ T cells sorted from blood, obtained in a trial of the OX40 agonist ivuxolimab. The source is an adult with an advanced solid tumor such as melanoma, head and neck, liver or kidney cancer. The chain joins TRBV19 to TRBJ1-2; no firm D call. In DNA, the CDR3 is TGTGCCAGTAGTACTGAACCGGGAATCAACTATGGCTACACCTTC. It codes for CASSTEPGINYGYTF.